These T cell receptor beta chains were read from a single sample in a study of T cells in Graves' hyperthyroidism and ophthalmopathy. TCRdb re-called the multiplex PCR reads with MiXCR, one entry per CDR3 protein. The top ten hold about 8.2% of the sample, which has hundreds of thousands of distinct CDR3 sequences, around 45% seen once. Sample: peripheral blood or thyroid tissue (not recorded which). These receptors were obtained from a woman aged 18-29 years with Graves' hyperthyroidism. Both conserved end residues are part of each CDR3. A D gene is named only where the DNA matches it firmly. Some rows have no size entry. The others give once, few or many, or a class for an expanded clone.

clone_size | j_call | v_call | d_call | cdr3_nt | cdr3_aa
few | TRBJ2-6 | TRBV20-1 | TRBD2 | TGCAGTGCCCTGACCCCGCAGACTAGCGGCACGCCTCTGGCCAACGTCCTGACTTTC | CSALTPQTSGTPLANVLTF
NA | TRBJ2-3 | TRBV15 | NA | TGTGCCACCAGCAGAGATCTTACGACCCCAGATACGCAGTATTTT | CATSRDLTTPDTQYF
NA | TRBJ1-6 | TRBV25-1 | NA | TGTGCCAGCAGCCGTAATACAGGGTATATATCACCCCTCCACTTT | CASSRNTGYISPLHF
NA | TRBJ2-5 | TRBV2 | TRBD2 | TGTGCCAGCAGTGTTGGACTAGCGGGCCAAAGGACCCAGTACTTC | CASSVGLAGQRTQYF
NA | TRBJ2-7 | TRBV7-8 | TRBD1 | TGTGCCAGCAGCTTGAAAAGGACAGGGGCTAGTAACGAGCAGTACTTC | CASSLKRTGASNEQYF
many | TRBJ1-1 | TRBV7-8 | NA | TGTGCCAGCAGCTTAGTTCGCGTGAACACTGAAGCTTTCTTT | CASSLVRVNTEAFF
NA | TRBJ2-5 | TRBV7-6 | NA | TGTGCCAGCAGCTCGCGATCGGATAGGGAGACCCAGTACTTC | CASSSRSDRETQYF
few | TRBJ1-2 | TRBV25-1 | TRBD1 | TGTGCCAGCTCACCCCAGGACAGGGCGGGAGGCTACACCTTC | CASSPQDRAGGYTF
few | TRBJ1-2 | TRBV2 | NA | TGTGCCAGCAGGGGGGTACAGGTGGTCTACACCTTC | CASRGVQVVYTF
NA | TRBJ1-6 | TRBV20-1 | NA | TGCAGTGCTAGAGATCAAGGGAATAATTCACCCCTCCACTTT | CSARDQGNNSPLHF
NA | TRBJ1-2 | TRBV2 | NA | TGTGCCACCAGTGATCCCCGAACGGATGTCGGCTACACCTTC | CATSDPRTDVGYTF
NA | TRBJ1-2 | TRBV7-2 | NA | TGTGCCAGCAGCTCTTCAGTTCCTAACTATGGCTACACCTTC | CASSSSVPNYGYTF
few | TRBJ2-7 | TRBV20-1 | TRBD1 | TGCAGTGCTAGACCTACAGGGGATGGGGGCTCCTACGAGCAGTACTTC | CSARPTGDGGSYEQYF
NA | TRBJ2-7 | TRBV29-1 | NA | TGCAGTGCGGGTAACGCCCCATACGAGATGGGTTTC | CSAGNAPYEMGF
once | TRBJ1-2 | TRBV25-1 | TRBD1 | TGTGCCAGCAGTGCTAGGGGACAGGGGGTCCACTATGGCTACACCTTC | CASSARGQGVHYGYTF
NA | TRBJ2-7 | TRBV12-3/TRBV12-4 | NA | TGTGCCAGCAGTAACCAGGTATCGAGCGAGCAGTACTTC | CASSNQVSSEQYF
NA | TRBJ1-6 | TRBV7-9 | TRBD1 | TGTGCCAGCGCAGGGACAGGGGCGGTCTCACCCCTCCACTTT | CASAGTGAVSPLHF
NA | TRBJ2-3 | TRBV7-6 | NA | TGTGCCAGCAGCTTAGCGTTGGTCACAGATACGCAGTATTTT | CASSLALVTDTQYF
few | TRBJ1-2 | TRBV7-6 | NA | TGTGCCAGCAGCCAAGAAGGCAGGGATAACTATGGCTACACCTTC | CASSQEGRDNYGYTF
NA | TRBJ1-5 | TRBV10-3 | NA | TGTGCCAGCGGGAAGGGGAAGAGGAGCAATCAGCCCCAGCATTTT | CASGKGKRSNQPQHF
few | TRBJ1-3 | TRBV20-1 | NA | TGCAGTGCTAGAATCCCCTCTGGAAACACCATATATTTT | CSARIPSGNTIYF
NA | TRBJ1-1 | TRBV7-9 | NA | TGTGCCAGCAGCTTAGCGGAGGACGGCTGGGCTTTCTTT | CASSLAEDGWAFF
NA | TRBJ2-7 | TRBV14 | NA | TGTGCCAGCTCACCAAACGGGCACTCCTACGAGCAGTACTTC | CASSPNGHSYEQYF
many | TRBJ2-7 | TRBV2 | NA | TGTGCCAGCAGTGGACAACAAGGTCCGTCCTACGAGCAGTACTTC | CASSGQQGPSYEQYF
many | TRBJ2-7 | TRBV29-1 | NA | TGCAGCGTCCTCGCTAACGTCGGCGAGCAGTACTTC | CSVLANVGEQYF
many | TRBJ1-6 | TRBV19 | NA | TGTGCCAGTAGTATCTCCATGGTTTCACCCCTCCACTTT | CASSISMVSPLHF
many | TRBJ1-6 | TRBV14 | NA | TGTGCCAGCAGACCCAGTGAAGGGTGGGATTCACCCCTCCACTTT | CASRPSEGWDSPLHF
NA | TRBJ1-2 | TRBV29-1 | TRBD1 | TGCAGCGTTGTCCCGGGACAGGCCTATGGCTACACCTTC | CSVVPGQAYGYTF
few | TRBJ1-2 | TRBV6-1 | NA | TGTGCCAGCACCCTCCCGGCCGACTATGGCTACACCTTC | CASTLPADYGYTF
many | TRBJ2-2 | TRBV7-6 | NA | TGTGCCAGCAGCGATCAGGGGAGGACCGGGGAGCTGTTTTTT | CASSDQGRTGELFF
many | TRBJ1-3 | TRBV7-2 | NA | TGTGCCAGCTGCACTGCCCCTAGCTCTGGAAACACCATATATTTT | CASCTAPSSGNTIYF
many | TRBJ1-6 | TRBV10-3 | NA | TGTGCCATCAAGGCCCAGAGCTCCTATAATTCACCCCTCCACTTT | CAIKAQSSYNSPLHF
NA | TRBJ1-5 | TRBV9 | NA | TGTGCCAGCAGCCAAGGACGGTTTGACAATCAGCCCCAGCATTTT | CASSQGRFDNQPQHF
few | TRBJ1-2 | TRBV7-2 | NA | TGTGCTTTGGGGGCTGGCGGCTACACCTTC | CALGAGGYTF
few | TRBJ2-5 | TRBV7-9 | TRBD1 | TGTGCCAGCAGCTTAGCGCTTGGACAGGGAAAAGAGACCCAGTACTTC | CASSLALGQGKETQYF
few | TRBJ1-1 | TRBV19 | NA | TGTGCCAGTAGTATAGGTAGGGATACTGAAGCTTTCTTT | CASSIGRDTEAFF
NA | TRBJ1-6 | TRBV15 | NA | TGTGCCACCAGCAAAAGCGGGACTTCACCCCTCCACTTT | CATSKSGTSPLHF
NA | TRBJ1-2 | TRBV7-9 | NA | TGTGCCAGCAGCGCCCGGGTTGGCGGCTACACCTTC | CASSARVGGYTF
NA | TRBJ2-7 | TRBV7-6 | TRBD2 | TGTGCCAGCAGCTTAGGCAGGACTAGCGGTACGACCGTCCCCTACGAGCAGTACTTC | CASSLGRTSGTTVPYEQYF
NA | TRBJ1-4 | TRBV19 | TRBD1 | TGTGCCAGCAGTTCCGGGACAGGACGTGAAAAACTGTTTTTT | CASSSGTGREKLFF
many | TRBJ1-1 | TRBV29-1 | NA | TGCAGCGGTGGGGTACACACTGAAGCTTTCTTT | CSGGVHTEAFF
few | TRBJ1-4 | TRBV11-3 | TRBD1 | TGTGCCAGCAGCTCTGCTCGGACAGGGGGACGGAGTGGAAAACTGTTTTTT | CASSSARTGGRSGKLFF
few | TRBJ2-7 | TRBV6-5 | TRBD2 | TGTGCCGCAAAGGAAAGCGGGAATTCCTACGAGCAGTACTTC | CAAKESGNSYEQYF
NA | TRBJ2-5 | TRBV7-8 | NA | TGTGCCAGCAGTTCCAGGGAATCAGAGACCCAGTACTTC | CASSSRESETQYF
NA | TRBJ2-7 | TRBV20-1 | TRBD2 | TGCAGTGCCCTAGCGGGAGAGACCTACGAGCAGTACTTC | CSALAGETYEQYF
NA | TRBJ2-5 | TRBV20-1 | TRBD1 | TGCAGTGCTAGAGAGACAGGGGAAGAGACCCAGTACTTC | CSARETGEETQYF
NA | TRBJ1-6 | TRBV2 | TRBD1 | TGTGCCGCAGCAGGGCAGGGGGGATCCCCCCTCCACTTT | CAAAGQGGSPLHF
NA | TRBJ2-6 | TRBV19 | NA | TGTGCCTGGAGTGTACGTGAATTCTCTGGGGCCAACGTTCTGACTTTC | CAWSVREFSGANVLTF
many | TRBJ2-5 | TRBV2 | NA | TGTGCCAGCAGTGAATGGCAGTACCAAGAGACCCAGTACTTC | CASSEWQYQETQYF
NA | TRBJ1-2 | TRBV18 | TRBD1 | TGTGCCAGCTCACTCACAGGGGTCCGCTATGACTACACCTTC | CASSLTGVRYDYTF
NA | TRBJ2-7 | TRBV7-9 | TRBD2 | TGTGCCAGCAGCCAAGAGACTAGCGGGAGGACCTACGAGCAGTACTTC | CASSQETSGRTYEQYF
NA | TRBJ2-7 | TRBV7-2 | TRBD2 | TGTGCCAGCAGCCTGCGTGTTTTGGCTAGCGGGAGCTACGAGCAGTACTTC | CASSLRVLASGSYEQYF
many | TRBJ1-1 | TRBV7-9 | NA | TGTGCCAGCAGCTTGCCAACAGTGAACACTGAAGCTTTCTTT | CASSLPTVNTEAFF
few | TRBJ2-3 | TRBV29-1 | TRBD2 | TGCAGCCTAATGGGGGGGACCCGAGGTGGTACGCAGTATTTT | CSLMGGTRGGTQYF
NA | TRBJ2-3 | TRBV20-1 | TRBD1 | TGCAGTGCGATAGAGACAGGGGGTGTCGCAGATACGCAGTATTTT | CSAIETGGVADTQYF
NA | TRBJ2-7 | TRBV14 | NA | TGTGCCGGCAGCCTCGGCGGGCCGTACGAGCAGTACTTC | CAGSLGGPYEQYF
many | TRBJ1-1 | TRBV7-3 | NA | TGTGCCAGCAGTTTGTCGACAGCGGGCAAGGCTGAAGCTTTCTTT | CASSLSTAGKAEAFF